The clone carrying this T cell receptor (beta chain) has only a few counts. Its target is unknown. CDR3 length: 16 residues. The germline V gene has CDR1 SEHNR and CDR2 FQNEAQ (reference sequence). V lost 6 bases and J 7 bases, leaving 21 bases between the germline ends. After 5'RACE with constant-segment primers, TCR alpha and TCR beta cDNA libraries carrying sample barcodes and UMIs were obtained. TCRdb re-derived calls from the 5' RACE reads in MiXCR, one entry per CDR3 protein. The sample shows 250,000 to 300,000 distinct CDR3 sequences, roughly 8% of them seen only once. These data are taken from a study of T-cell memory formation after mild COVID-19. For the study at large: TCR clusters were largely donor specific. The study's findings and limits: A subset of responding clones appeared in pre-infection memory, suggesting cross-reactive memory joined.

The clonotype originates from a man aged 18 to 29 who had mild COVID-19 (a few samples of this study predate the infection). Cell type and time point are not known. The gene calls are TRBV7-9 and TRBJ2-2, with a weak D call TRBD1 (6 bases). Sequencing input: PBMCs or a T cell subset sorted from them (not recorded which). The CDR3: CASSPPVGANGGELFF. The CDR3 region has the DNA TGTGCCAGCAGTCCACCCGTGGGGGCAAATGGCGGGGAGCTGTTTTTT. Drawing the rest from reference TRBV7-9 and TRBJ2-2, the complete variable domain is DTGVSQNPRHKITKRGQNVTFRCDPISEHNRLYWYRQTLGQGPEFLTYFQNEAQLEKSRLLSDRFSAERPKGSFSTLEIQRTEQGDSAMYLCASSPPVGANGGELFFGEGSRLTVL.